This T cell receptor beta chain was captured in a study of shared clonotypes between healthy human individuals. Data came from immunoSEQ multiplex PCR; TCRdb stores just in-frame clones and leaves some out. The sample yields about 1.1 million clones, more than 75% seen once. Memory CD4+ cells were the fraction left after CD45RA+ naive selection. The CDR3 extends over 17 amino acids. Trimming removed 0 bases at V and 1 base at J, with 10 bases between. Germline CDR1 LNHDA, CDR2 SQIVND (reference sequence). The receptor was derived from a man aged 18 to 29 in good health. Some clones in this sample may be carry-over from other donors' samples. This rearrangement joins TRBV19 to TRBJ2-6; D ambiguous. The sample comprised memory CD4+ T cells from PBMCs. The subset is: CD45RA-negative fraction. CDR3 in amino acids: CASSIEMGNSGANVLTF. The CDR3 coding sequence is TGTGCCAGTAGTATAGAAATGGGAAATTCTGGGGCCAACGTCCTGACTTTC.